This record concerns one T cell receptor beta chain sequence. It lacks a known antigen. No quality values exist for individual bases; no much larger clone is one base distant. Trimming at the junction amounts to 3 bases on V and 5 bases on J, and the germline ends lie 7 bases apart. Per the germline V gene (reference sequence), DFQATT is the CDR1 and SNEGSKA is the CDR2. Inclusive of the bounding cysteine and phenylalanine, the CDR3 is 11 residues long. The CDR3 DNA has 33 bases and is translated from base 1. The library was obtained by the immunoSEQ multiplex PCR assay. Per the original workflow: A statistical classification framework was built for diagnosing cytomegalovirus status from the catalog of TCR beta chain sequences. Imported from immuneACCESS, the table was reduced by TCRdb to in-frame sequences with V and J called. These copies leave out some clones; in studies compared against another copy, an unresolved V gene accounts for under half, and the cause of the remainder is not known. That table furnishes V, J and clone size, whereas the DNA furnished D and trimming. In all, the sample holds roughly 150,000 clones, and approximately 96% of those were seen once. More than 0.7% of the sample is in the top ten clones.

The data stem from a study of cytomegalovirus exposure and HLA in healthy donors (dated by TCRdb to about 2017). Concerning the study at large: According to a later analysis, the approximately 120 validation repertoires were produced on the same platform as the approximately 610 repertoires of the first cohort. The study aimed to test whether cataloging public T cell receptors could reveal signatures of past pathogen exposure. In addition to the first cohort of 666 subjects, a separate validation cohort of 130 or so different subjects was used. High-throughput TCR immunosequencing, statistical association of individual TCRs with disease status, and machine learning were combined to predict cytomegalovirus infection status. Broad study findings and their caveats: A total of about 180 TCR beta chains were listed by the study as associated with cytomegalovirus. In vitro tests confirmed that three of the cytomegalovirus-associated TCR beta chains recognize cytomegalovirus antigens. Cytomegalovirus status was reported to be diagnosed by the classifier with high specificity and sensitivity in both the original and validation cohorts. While some public TCRs were present in many individuals, most TCR sequences turned up only very rarely across donors. The authors suggested that the approach could potentially be extended to other disease states and immunological phenotypes. A later analysis found that TCRs clustered in the first cohort also tended to co-occur in the roughly 120 validation repertoires, with 94% of cluster scores above 0. A later analysis lacked HLA typing for the validation cohort, so it scored co-occurrence in that cohort across all 120 repertoires.

Separate from the roughly 700-subject first cohort, the validation cohort of about 120 subjects was the group to which the donors belonged. This TCR came from a woman aged 18-29 years in good health and CMV-seronegative. The sample was PBMCs. The V and J genes are TRBV20-1 and TRBJ1-1; the D gene is not confidently resolved. The DNA sequence follows: TGCAGTGCTAGTTACGGGACTGAAGCTTTCTTT. It translates as CSASYGTEAFF.